A selection of T cell receptor beta chains follows, all from one sample in a study of blood T cell repertoires in COVID-19. Sequenced by immunoSEQ multiplex PCR; TCRdb stores in-frame clones only, minus some. Here the sample spans approximately 210,000 clones, roughly 85% being singletons. The specimen sequenced was peripheral blood. The receptors shown here come from a woman between 40 and 55 years old with active or convalescent COVID-19. Both conserved end residues are part of each CDR3. The D gene is left open where the match is weak. Size tells how often a clone was seen (once, few, many) or the class of an expanded clone, and some rows leave it out.

d_call: -; v_call: TRBV6-5; clone_size: -; j_call: TRBJ1-3; cdr3_nt: TGTGCCAGCAGTTACTCGATTAGGGGAGGAAACACCATATATTTT; cdr3_aa: CASSYSIRGGNTIYF
d_call: -; v_call: TRBV4-2; clone_size: -; j_call: TRBJ2-2; cdr3_nt: TGTGCCAGCAGCCAACCCCCTGGACTGGAGCTGTTTTTT; cdr3_aa: CASSQPPGLELFF
d_call: -; v_call: TRBV11-2; clone_size: once; j_call: TRBJ2-7; cdr3_nt: TGTGCCAGCAGCTTTCAGCGCGCCTACGAGCAGTACTTC; cdr3_aa: CASSFQRAYEQYF
d_call: -; v_call: TRBV10-1; clone_size: -; j_call: TRBJ2-7; cdr3_nt: TGCGCCAGCAGTGAATGGCTCTCCGGGACTCCCTACGAGCAGTACTTC; cdr3_aa: CASSEWLSGTPYEQYF
d_call: -; v_call: TRBV3-1/TRBV3-2; clone_size: -; j_call: TRBJ2-1; cdr3_nt: TGTGCCAGCAGCCCTGAGGGGGGGGAGAACAATGAGCAGTTCTTC; cdr3_aa: CASSPEGGENNEQFF
d_call: -; v_call: TRBV4-1; clone_size: -; j_call: TRBJ2-7; cdr3_nt: TGCGCCAGCAGCTTTCGGACAGACTACGAGCAGTACTTC; cdr3_aa: CASSFRTDYEQYF
d_call: -; v_call: TRBV19; clone_size: -; j_call: TRBJ1-4; cdr3_nt: TGTGCCAGTAGTATAGCCCGGCAGGGGCGCGAAAAACTGTTTTTT; cdr3_aa: CASSIARQGREKLFF
d_call: -; v_call: TRBV19; clone_size: -; j_call: TRBJ1-4; cdr3_nt: TGTGCCAGTAGCCAATTGGGAGCAGCCAATGAAAAACTGTTTTTT; cdr3_aa: CASSQLGAANEKLFF
d_call: TRBD2; v_call: TRBV29-1; clone_size: -; j_call: TRBJ2-1; cdr3_nt: TGCAGCGTTGAAGGGCTAGCGGGACAACGCTCCTACAATGAGCAGTTCTTC; cdr3_aa: CSVEGLAGQRSYNEQFF
d_call: TRBD1; v_call: TRBV7-9; clone_size: -; j_call: TRBJ1-4; cdr3_nt: TGTGCCAGCAGCCCCAGGGGGGTAGTTGCAACTAATGAAAAACTGTTTTTT; cdr3_aa: CASSPRGVVATNEKLFF
d_call: TRBD1; v_call: TRBV6-5; clone_size: -; j_call: TRBJ1-2; cdr3_nt: TGTGCCAGCAGACGGACAGGGGGCCTCTATGGCTACACCTTC; cdr3_aa: CASRRTGGLYGYTF
d_call: -; v_call: TRBV27; clone_size: -; j_call: TRBJ1-2; cdr3_nt: TGTGCCAGCAGTTTAGAGGGCAGGGGTTTAGATGGCTACACCTTC; cdr3_aa: CASSLEGRGLDGYTF
d_call: -; v_call: TRBV10-3; clone_size: -; j_call: TRBJ1-2; cdr3_nt: TGTGCCATCAGTGAAGGGGACTATGGCTACACCTTC; cdr3_aa: CAISEGDYGYTF
d_call: TRBD1; v_call: TRBV19; clone_size: -; j_call: TRBJ1-1; cdr3_nt: TGTGCCAGTAGTACCCCAGTAAAACCGACGACAGGGTGGGGGAGGACTGAAGCTTTCTTT; cdr3_aa: CASSTPVKPTTGWGRTEAFF
d_call: -; v_call: TRBV6-2/TRBV6-3; clone_size: -; j_call: TRBJ1-5; cdr3_nt: TGTGCCAGCAGACCTTCGACACAAGGAAGCAATCAGCCCCAGCATTTT; cdr3_aa: CASRPSTQGSNQPQHF
d_call: -; v_call: TRBV29-1; clone_size: -; j_call: TRBJ1-1; cdr3_nt: TGCAGCGTCGTGGCAGGGGACCTTTCGGCTTTCTTT; cdr3_aa: CSVVAGDLSAFF
d_call: TRBD2; v_call: TRBV2; clone_size: once; j_call: TRBJ2-2; cdr3_nt: TGTGCCAGCAGGGGACTAGCGGTCGCGAACACCGGGGAGCTGTTTTTT; cdr3_aa: CASRGLAVANTGELFF
d_call: TRBD1; v_call: TRBV4-1; clone_size: -; j_call: TRBJ2-5; cdr3_nt: TGCGCCAGCAGCCAAGGCGGGACAGGGGGAGAGACCCAGTACTTC; cdr3_aa: CASSQGGTGGETQYF
d_call: -; v_call: TRBV4-2; clone_size: few; j_call: TRBJ1-1; cdr3_nt: TGTGCCAGCAGCCAAGATAACAGTCACACTGAAGCTTTCTTT; cdr3_aa: CASSQDNSHTEAFF
d_call: -; v_call: TRBV20-1; clone_size: -; j_call: TRBJ2-3; cdr3_nt: TGCAGTGCTAGTCGTCTAGATCCAGATACGCAGTATTTT; cdr3_aa: CSASRLDPDTQYF
d_call: -; v_call: TRBV20-1; clone_size: -; j_call: TRBJ2-1; cdr3_nt: TGCAGTGCTAGTCAGGGATCCGCAATTGAGCAGTTCTTC; cdr3_aa: CSASQGSAIEQFF
d_call: -; v_call: TRBV28; clone_size: -; j_call: TRBJ1-5; cdr3_nt: TGTGCCAGCAGTCCCAGTACAGGAAGCTATAGCAATCAGCCCCAGCATTTT; cdr3_aa: CASSPSTGSYSNQPQHF
d_call: -; v_call: TRBV2; clone_size: -; j_call: TRBJ1-2; cdr3_nt: TGTGCCAGCTCTACTGAGGGTAACTATGGCTACACCTTC; cdr3_aa: CASSTEGNYGYTF
d_call: -; v_call: TRBV7-8; clone_size: -; j_call: TRBJ1-3; cdr3_nt: TGTGCCAGCAGCCCAGGGGTATCTGGAAACACCATATATTTT; cdr3_aa: CASSPGVSGNTIYF
d_call: -; v_call: TRBV19; clone_size: -; j_call: TRBJ2-5; cdr3_nt: TGTGCCAGTACCCCAAACCTAGCGAGGGGTACGGAGACCCAGTACTTC; cdr3_aa: CASTPNLARGTETQYF
d_call: -; v_call: TRBV6-5; clone_size: -; j_call: TRBJ2-1; cdr3_nt: TGTGCCAGCAGTTACCGGGAGCCCTACAATGAGCAGTTCTTC; cdr3_aa: CASSYREPYNEQFF
d_call: TRBD1; v_call: TRBV24-1; clone_size: -; j_call: TRBJ2-1; cdr3_nt: TGTGCCACCAGTTCCGTCACAGGGGGCCACAATGAGCAGTTCTTC; cdr3_aa: CATSSVTGGHNEQFF
d_call: TRBD1; v_call: TRBV5-4; clone_size: -; j_call: TRBJ2-7; cdr3_nt: TGTGCCAGCAGCGGGCCGGGACAGGGAGTAACTAGGGAGTACTTC; cdr3_aa: CASSGPGQGVTREYF
d_call: TRBD1; v_call: TRBV6-6; clone_size: -; j_call: TRBJ2-7; cdr3_nt: TGTGCCAGCAGGTCGACAGGGGGCATCTACGAGCAGTACTTC; cdr3_aa: CASRSTGGIYEQYF
d_call: -; v_call: TRBV2; clone_size: -; j_call: TRBJ2-6; cdr3_nt: TGTGCCAGCAGTCCAGACAGCAACTCTGGGGCCAACGTCCTGACTTTC; cdr3_aa: CASSPDSNSGANVLTF
d_call: -; v_call: TRBV7-2; clone_size: -; j_call: TRBJ2-7; cdr3_nt: TGTGCCAGCAGCCAACAGGGCTCCTACGAGCAGTACTTC; cdr3_aa: CASSQQGSYEQYF
d_call: TRBD2; v_call: TRBV7-6; clone_size: few; j_call: TRBJ2-1; cdr3_nt: TGTGCCAGCAGCTTAGCCCCCAGCGGGAGCAATGAGCAGTTCTTC; cdr3_aa: CASSLAPSGSNEQFF
d_call: TRBD2; v_call: TRBV9; clone_size: many; j_call: TRBJ2-4; cdr3_nt: TGTGCCAGCAGCGAGGGACTAGCGGGGGGAGAAAACATTCAGTACTTC; cdr3_aa: CASSEGLAGGENIQYF
d_call: -; v_call: TRBV21-1; clone_size: -; j_call: TRBJ1-4; cdr3_nt: TGTGCCAGGCGTACCGACCCCGGGACCGGGAGTGAAAAACTGTTTTTT; cdr3_aa: CARRTDPGTGSEKLFF
d_call: TRBD1; v_call: TRBV4-2; clone_size: -; j_call: TRBJ1-1; cdr3_nt: TGTGCCAGCAGCCATCGGCCGGGACAGGGGCACACTGAAGCTTTCTTT; cdr3_aa: CASSHRPGQGHTEAFF
d_call: -; v_call: TRBV3-1/TRBV3-2; clone_size: -; j_call: TRBJ2-1; cdr3_nt: TGTGCCAGCAGCCAAGGGAGGTACAGGGGGGGTAATGAGCAGTTCTTC; cdr3_aa: CASSQGRYRGGNEQFF
d_call: TRBD1; v_call: TRBV19; clone_size: -; j_call: TRBJ1-1; cdr3_nt: TGTGCCAGTAGACAGGCTGGACAGGGGGGCCGTGAATTT; cdr3_aa: CASRQAGQGGREF
d_call: TRBD1; v_call: TRBV11-2; clone_size: -; j_call: TRBJ1-1; cdr3_nt: TGTGCCAGCACCTACAGGGGAACTGAAGCTTTCTTT; cdr3_aa: CASTYRGTEAFF
d_call: TRBD2; v_call: TRBV7-2; clone_size: -; j_call: TRBJ2-7; cdr3_nt: TGTGCCAGCAGCTCGACTAGCGGCCTGTGGGAGCAGTACTTC; cdr3_aa: CASSSTSGLWEQYF
d_call: TRBD2; v_call: TRBV5-4; clone_size: -; j_call: TRBJ2-5; cdr3_nt: TGTGCCAGCAGCACCGGACTAGCGGGAGGAGGAGAGACCCAGTACTTC; cdr3_aa: CASSTGLAGGGETQYF
d_call: -; v_call: TRBV19; clone_size: few; j_call: TRBJ1-1; cdr3_nt: TGTGCCAGTATCCTGGCAGGGAACACTGAAGCTTTCTTT; cdr3_aa: CASILAGNTEAFF
d_call: TRBD2; v_call: TRBV27; clone_size: -; j_call: TRBJ2-2; cdr3_nt: TGTGCCAGCAGTTGGGTACTAGCGACCGGGGAGCTGTTTTTT; cdr3_aa: CASSWVLATGELFF
d_call: TRBD2; v_call: TRBV15; clone_size: -; j_call: TRBJ2-1; cdr3_nt: TGTGCCACCAGCAGAGTAGCGGGGGGTCACAATGAGCAGTTCTTC; cdr3_aa: CATSRVAGGHNEQFF
d_call: TRBD1; v_call: TRBV5-1; clone_size: few; j_call: TRBJ1-2; cdr3_nt: TGCGCCAGCAGCTTTACTACAGGGGGCGCGAACTATGGCTACACCTTC; cdr3_aa: CASSFTTGGANYGYTF
d_call: -; v_call: TRBV11-3; clone_size: -; j_call: TRBJ1-2; cdr3_nt: TGTGCCAGCAGCTTAGAATCTAGGAGCGGCTACACCTTC; cdr3_aa: CASSLESRSGYTF
d_call: -; v_call: TRBV5-6; clone_size: -; j_call: TRBJ1-2; cdr3_nt: TGTGCCAGCAGCCGAAACAGGGTAGAGTATGGCTACACCTTC; cdr3_aa: CASSRNRVEYGYTF
d_call: -; v_call: TRBV29-1; clone_size: -; j_call: TRBJ2-6; cdr3_nt: TGCAGCGTTGAAGCCAGCTCTGGGGCCAACGTCCTGACTTTC; cdr3_aa: CSVEASSGANVLTF
d_call: TRBD2; v_call: TRBV4-1; clone_size: -; j_call: TRBJ2-7; cdr3_nt: TGCGCCAGCAGCCCCGGGGGGTCATCCTACGAGCAGTACTTC; cdr3_aa: CASSPGGSSYEQYF
d_call: TRBD1; v_call: TRBV7-9; clone_size: -; j_call: TRBJ1-1; cdr3_nt: TGTGCCAGCAGCTCAGACAGGGGGCATTGGGGTAGAGAAGCTTTCTTT; cdr3_aa: CASSSDRGHWGREAFF
d_call: -; v_call: TRBV9; clone_size: -; j_call: TRBJ2-2; cdr3_nt: TGTGCCAGCAGCGGGGGCCCGAACACCGGGGAGCTGTTTTTT; cdr3_aa: CASSGGPNTGELFF
d_call: -; v_call: TRBV9; clone_size: once; j_call: TRBJ2-6; cdr3_nt: TGTGCCAGCAGTTCCGACAGAAGCTCTGGGGCCAACGTCCTGACTTTC; cdr3_aa: CASSSDRSSGANVLTF